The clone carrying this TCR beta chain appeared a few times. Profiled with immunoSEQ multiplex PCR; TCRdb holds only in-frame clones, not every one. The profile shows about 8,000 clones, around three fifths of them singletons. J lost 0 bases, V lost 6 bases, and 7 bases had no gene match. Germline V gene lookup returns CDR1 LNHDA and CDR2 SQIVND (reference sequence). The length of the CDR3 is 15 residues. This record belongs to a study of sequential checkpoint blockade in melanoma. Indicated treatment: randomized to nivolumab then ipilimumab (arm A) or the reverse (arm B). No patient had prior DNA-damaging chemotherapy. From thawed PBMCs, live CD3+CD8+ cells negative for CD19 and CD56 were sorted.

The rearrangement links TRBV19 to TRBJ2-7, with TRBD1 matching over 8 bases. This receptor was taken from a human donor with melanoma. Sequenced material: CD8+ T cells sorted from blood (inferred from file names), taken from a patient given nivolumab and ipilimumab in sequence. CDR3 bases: TGTGCCAGTAGCGTAGCAGGGGGCGGCTCCTACGAGCAGTACTTC. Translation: CASSVAGGGSYEQYF.